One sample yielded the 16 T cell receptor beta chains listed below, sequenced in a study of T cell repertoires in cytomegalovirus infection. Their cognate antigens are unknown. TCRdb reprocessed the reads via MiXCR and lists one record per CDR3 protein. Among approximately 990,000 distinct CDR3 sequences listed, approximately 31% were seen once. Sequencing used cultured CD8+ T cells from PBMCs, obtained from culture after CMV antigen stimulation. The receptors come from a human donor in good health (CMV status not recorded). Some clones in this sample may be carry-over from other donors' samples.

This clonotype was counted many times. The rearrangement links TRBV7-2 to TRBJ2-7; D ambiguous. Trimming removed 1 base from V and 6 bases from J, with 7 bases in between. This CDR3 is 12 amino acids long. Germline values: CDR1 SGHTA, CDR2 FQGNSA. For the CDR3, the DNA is TGTGCCAGCAGCTTAGGACCGGTCGAGCAGTACTTC. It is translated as CASSLGPVEQYF.

The CDR3 nucleotides read TGTGCCAGCTGCCGACTAGCGGGGATCACAGATACGCAGTATTTT. As protein: CASCRLAGITDTQYF. The chain is built from TRBV7-2 and TRBJ2-3; TRBD2 matches 11 bases. J lost 2 bases, V lost 8 bases, and 6 bases had no gene match. Germline V gene lookup returns CDR1 SGHTA and CDR2 FQGNSA. The CDR3 extends over 15 amino acids. Looking up the rest from reference TRBV7-2 and TRBJ2-3 gives the full variable domain: GAGVSQSPSNKVTEKGKDVELRCDPISGHTALYWYRQSLGQGLEFLIYFQGNSAPDKSGLPSDRFSAERTGGSVSTLTIQRTQQEDSAVYLCASCRLAGITDTQYFGPGTRLTVL.

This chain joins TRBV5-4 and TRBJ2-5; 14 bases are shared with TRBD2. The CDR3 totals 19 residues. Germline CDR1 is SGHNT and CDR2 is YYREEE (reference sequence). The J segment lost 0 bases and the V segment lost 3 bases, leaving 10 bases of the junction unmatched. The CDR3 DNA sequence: TGTGCCAGCAGCTCTTTTGGGACTAGCGGGGGTGCGTACCAAGAGACCCAGTACTTC. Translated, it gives CASSSFGTSGGAYQETQYF.

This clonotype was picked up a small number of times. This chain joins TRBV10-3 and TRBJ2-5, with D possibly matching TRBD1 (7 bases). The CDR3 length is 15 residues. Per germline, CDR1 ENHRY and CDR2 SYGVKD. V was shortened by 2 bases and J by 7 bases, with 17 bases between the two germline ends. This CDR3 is CAISERQGGLGTQYF. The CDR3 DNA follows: TGTGCCATCAGTGAGCGGCAGGGGGGTCTAGGGACCCAGTACTTC.

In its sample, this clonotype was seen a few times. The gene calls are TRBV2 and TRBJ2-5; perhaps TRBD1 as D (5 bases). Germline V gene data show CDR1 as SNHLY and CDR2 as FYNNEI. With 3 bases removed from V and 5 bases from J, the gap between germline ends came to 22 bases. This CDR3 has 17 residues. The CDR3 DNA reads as TGTGCCAGCAGTGACCCCAAACAGGCTACCTCTGAGGAGACCCAGTACTTC. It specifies CASSDPKQATSEETQYF.

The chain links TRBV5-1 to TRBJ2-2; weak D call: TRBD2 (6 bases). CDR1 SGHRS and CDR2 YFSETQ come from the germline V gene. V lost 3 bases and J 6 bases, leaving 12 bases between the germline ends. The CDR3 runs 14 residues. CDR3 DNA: TGCGCCAGCAGCTGGGAGGACTTCGCCGGGGAGCTGTTTTTT. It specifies CASSWEDFAGELFF.

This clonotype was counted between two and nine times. CDR3 loop: CAVIGTGAGNTIYF. Here the CDR3 DNA reads TGTGCCGTCATCGGGACAGGGGCTGGAAACACCATATATTTT. The chain has TRBV10-3 and TRBJ1-3, with 10 bases aligning to TRBD1. The CDR3 length is 14 residues. CDR1 and CDR2 (germline): ENHRY, SYGVKD. Trimming cost V 11 bases and J 2 bases; bases outside gene matches: 6.

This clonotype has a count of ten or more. CDR3 residues: CASSRWGDTEAFF. DNA for the CDR3: TGTGCCAGCAGTCGGTGGGGGGACACTGAAGCTTTCTTT. The chain joins TRBV7-2 to TRBJ1-1; tentative D call: TRBD1 (5 bases). This CDR3 has 13 residues. V was pared by 6 bases and J by 3 bases, with 11 bases between. Germline V lookup: CDR1 SGHTA, CDR2 FQGNSA.

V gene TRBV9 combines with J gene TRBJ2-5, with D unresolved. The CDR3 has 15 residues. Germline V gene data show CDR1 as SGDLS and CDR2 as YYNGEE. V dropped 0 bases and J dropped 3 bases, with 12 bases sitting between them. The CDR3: CASSVDGSMKETQYF. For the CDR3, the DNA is TGTGCCAGCAGCGTAGACGGGTCGATGAAAGAGACCCAGTACTTC.

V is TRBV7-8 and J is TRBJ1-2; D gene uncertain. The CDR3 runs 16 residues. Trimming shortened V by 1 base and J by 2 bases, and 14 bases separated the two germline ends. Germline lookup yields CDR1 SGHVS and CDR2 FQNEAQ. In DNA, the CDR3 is TGTGCCAGCAGCTTAGTGTCCAAGCTGTACAACTATGGCTACACCTTC. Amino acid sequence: CASSLVSKLYNYGYTF.

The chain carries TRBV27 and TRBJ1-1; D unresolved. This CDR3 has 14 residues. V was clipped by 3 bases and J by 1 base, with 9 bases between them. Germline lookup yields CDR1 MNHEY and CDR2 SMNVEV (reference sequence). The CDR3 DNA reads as TGTGCCAGCAGTTTCCGACACGAGAACACTGAAGCTTTCTTT. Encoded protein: CASSFRHENTEAFF.

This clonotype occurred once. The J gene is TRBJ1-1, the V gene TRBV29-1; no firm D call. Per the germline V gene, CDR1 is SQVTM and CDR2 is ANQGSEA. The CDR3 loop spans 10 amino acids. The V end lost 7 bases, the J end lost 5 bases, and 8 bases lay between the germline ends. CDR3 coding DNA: TGCAGCGCGTGGCGAACTGAAGCTTTCTTT. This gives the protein CSAWRTEAFF.

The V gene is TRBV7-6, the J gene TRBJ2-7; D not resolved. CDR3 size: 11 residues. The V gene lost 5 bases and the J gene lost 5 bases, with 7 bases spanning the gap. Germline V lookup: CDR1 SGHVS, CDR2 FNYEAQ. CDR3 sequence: CASSQQDEQYV. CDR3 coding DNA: TGTGCCAGCAGCCAACAAGACGAGCAGTACGTC.

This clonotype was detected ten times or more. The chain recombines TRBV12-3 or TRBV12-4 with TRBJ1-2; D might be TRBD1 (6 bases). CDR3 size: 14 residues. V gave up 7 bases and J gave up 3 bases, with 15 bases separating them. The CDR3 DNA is TGTGCCAGCATCCTCACAGGGTCGGACTATGGCTACACCTTC. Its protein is CASILTGSDYGYTF.

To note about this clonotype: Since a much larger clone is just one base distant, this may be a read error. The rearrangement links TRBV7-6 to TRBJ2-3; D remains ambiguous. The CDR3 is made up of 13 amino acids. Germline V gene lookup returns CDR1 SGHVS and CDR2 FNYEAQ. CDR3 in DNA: TGTGCCAGCGGCTTAGAGCCCCTCGATACGCAGTATTTT. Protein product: CASGLEPLDTQYF.

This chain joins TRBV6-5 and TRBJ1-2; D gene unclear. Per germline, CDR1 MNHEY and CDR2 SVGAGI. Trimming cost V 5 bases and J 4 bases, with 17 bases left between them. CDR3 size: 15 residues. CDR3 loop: CASSPQEALGYGYTF. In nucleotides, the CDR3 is TGTGCCAGCAGTCCCCAGGAGGCTCTCGGCTATGGCTACACCTTC.